The source of this T cell receptor beta chain is a study of shared clonotypes between healthy human individuals. Measured with immunoSEQ multiplex PCR; TCRdb has only the in-frame clones, and not every one. The repertoire holds 730,000 or so clones, with roughly 78% as singletons. The length of the CDR3 is 14 residues. CDR1 and CDR2 (germline): MDHEN, SYDVKM. J was trimmed by 0 bases and V by 4 bases; bases with no gene match: 1. The chain has TRBV28 and TRBJ2-3, with 7 nucleotides matching TRBD2. Sequenced material: memory CD4+ T cells sorted from blood. The sample's subset: CD45RA-negative fraction. The source of this sequence is a woman aged 25-40 years in good health. The CDR3 here is CASSSSGSTDTQYF. The CDR3 nucleotides are TGTGCCAGCAGTTCTAGCGGAAGCACAGATACGCAGTATTTT.